The clone carrying this T cell receptor (beta chain) was picked up a small number of times. The target antigen is unknown. This entry is derived from a study of identical twins. Study-level findings and limits: For out-of-frame beta sequences, excess twin sharing was weaker.

There are 14 residues in the CDR3. V shed 2 bases and J shed 0 bases, with 8 bases lying between them. Germline V gives CDR1 MNHEY, CDR2 SVGAGI. TCRdb passed the 5' RACE reads through MiXCR, listing each CDR3 protein once. The repertoire holds under 450,000 distinct CDR3 sequences, less than 20% seen once, with less than 15% in the top ten. The clonotype originates from a man aged 50 to 59 in good health. The sequencing input was naive T cells sorted from blood. The chain carries TRBV6-5 and TRBJ2-7; the D is unclear. The CDR3 nucleotides are TGTGCCAGCAGTTACCGATTCAGCTCCTACGAGCAGTACTTC. Translation gives CASSYRFSSYEQYF.